The 25 T cell receptor beta chains presented below share a single source sample, sequenced in a study of CD8 T cells in ankylosing spondylitis. Their specific antigens are unknown. Study-level results: Within ankylosing spondylitis blood, a TCR beta motif made up of seven or eight highly homologous variants appeared to be characteristic.

MiXCR was run by TCRdb on the 5' RACE reads, yielding one entry per CDR3 protein. The sample has about 800,000 distinct CDR3 sequences; approximately 12% are singletons. Sequencing was performed on blood, either unsorted or a sorted T cell fraction (not recorded which). Receptors were obtained from a male donor with ankylosing spondylitis.

This clonotype was detected many times. V usage is TRBV20-1 and J usage is TRBJ2-5; 13 bases match TRBD2. Germline CDR1 DFQATT, CDR2 SNEGSKA (reference sequence). CDR3 length equals 14 residues. The CDR3 bases are TGCAGCGCGCGGGGACTAGCGGGGCAAGAGACCCAGTACTTC. Its protein is CSARGLAGQETQYF.

The rearrangement links TRBV27 to TRBJ2-7; 11 bases line up with TRBD2. The V gene end was trimmed by 8 bases and the J gene end by 2 bases; junction bases not matched to a gene: 11. This CDR3 has 16 residues. CDR1 and CDR2 (germline): MNHEY, SMNVEV (reference sequence). The CDR3 nucleotides read TGTGCCAGCGCTCCTCTGCGTAGCGGGAGGGCCTACGAGCAGTACTTC. It encodes CASAPLRSGRAYEQYF.

Only a few counts were recorded for this clonotype. The DNA for the CDR3 is TGTGCCAGCAGCTTCGACAGGACAGCGGCCCAAGAGACCCAGTACTTC. Encoded protein: CASSFDRTAAQETQYF. This sequence joins TRBV7-2 and TRBJ2-5, with D possibly being TRBD1 (6 bases). CDR3 length: 16 amino acids. V gave up 3 bases and J gave up 1 base, with 15 bases separating them. CDR1 and CDR2 from the germline V gene are SGHTA and FQGNSA.

The rearrangement links TRBV7-9 to TRBJ2-7; D is possibly TRBD1 or TRBD2 (5 bases each). CDR1 is SEHNR and CDR2 is FQNEAQ in the germline V gene (reference sequence). Trimming removed 1 base from V and 2 bases from J, with 12 bases in between. The CDR3 is 15 residues long. CDR3 DNA: TGTGCCAGCAGCTTAGGGGGGACGGTCACCTACGAGCAGTACTTC. Amino acids: CASSLGGTVTYEQYF.

The chain links TRBV20-1 to TRBJ1-2; D possibly corresponds to TRBD1 (6 bases). The germline V gene has CDR1 DFQATT and CDR2 SNEGSKA (reference sequence). V lost 4 bases and J 5 bases, leaving 14 bases between the germline ends. This CDR3 has 13 residues. DNA of the CDR3: TGCAGTGCTACCACCGGGACAATTTATGGCTACACCTTC. Encoded protein: CSATTGTIYGYTF.

This clonotype was observed many times. The V call is TRBV5-1, the J call TRBJ2-1; 11 nucleotides agree with TRBD2. Germline CDR1 SGHRS, CDR2 YFSETQ. There are 16 residues in the CDR3. V lost 6 bases to trimming and J lost 0 bases; unmatched junction nucleotides: 5. CDR3 amino acids: CASIAGGGSSYNEQFF. The CDR3 nucleotides are TGCGCCAGCATAGCGGGAGGGGGTAGCTCCTACAATGAGCAGTTCTTC.

V and J are TRBV6-1 and TRBJ2-5; a weak D match, TRBD2 (6 bases). This CDR3 is 17 amino acids long. Germline lookup yields CDR1 MNHNS and CDR2 SASEGT. V lost 8 bases, J lost 2 bases, and 24 bases lay in between. CDR3 in amino acids: CASRREAGRGSQETQYF. CDR3 nucleotide sequence: TGTGCCAGCCGTAGGGAGGCAGGGAGAGGGTCACAAGAGACCCAGTACTTC.

The V call is TRBV15, the J call TRBJ2-1; TRBD2 matches 9 bases. The germline V gene has CDR1 LNHNV and CDR2 YYDKDF (reference sequence). With 1 base clipped from V and 0 bases from J, the junction kept 10 bases outside the gene matches. The CDR3 covers 19 residues. CDR3 in DNA: TGTGCCACCAGCAGAGTTTATAGCGGGAGCCCGAGCTCCTACAATGAGCAGTTCTTC. This sequence encodes CATSRVYSGSPSSYNEQFF.

The chain combines TRBV7-8 with TRBJ1-5; D unresolved. The CDR3 extends over 14 amino acids. Looked up from germline, CDR1 is SGHVS and CDR2 is FQNEAQ. V dropped 1 base and J dropped 5 bases, with 9 bases sitting between them. DNA for the CDR3: TGTGCCAGCAGCTTAGATCCGGACTATCAGCCCCAGCATTTT. Protein sequence: CASSLDPDYQPQHF.

This clonotype was detected only a few times. The chain uses TRBV6-2 or TRBV6-3 and TRBJ1-6; D ambiguous. Germline-derived CDR1 and CDR2 are MNHEY and SVGEGT. Trimming cost V 6 bases and J 8 bases, with 14 bases left between them. This CDR3 is 14 amino acids long. This CDR3 reads CASRDPTRYSPLHF. The CDR3, as DNA: TGTGCCAGCAGGGATCCAACCCGGTATTCACCCCTCCACTTT.

This chain joins TRBV20-1 and TRBJ1-2, with D tentatively TRBD1 (5 bases). V was clipped by 5 bases and J by 5 bases, with 15 bases between them. Germline lookup yields CDR1 DFQATT and CDR2 SNEGSKA (reference sequence). The CDR3 extends over 13 amino acids. CDR3 sequence: CSAPSGRPYGYTF. CDR3 nucleotide sequence: TGCAGTGCTCCCTCGGGGCGTCCATATGGCTACACCTTC.

This clonotype was detected only a few times. V gene TRBV5-1 combines with J gene TRBJ1-1; D may be TRBD1 (5 bases). Between the trimmed V and J ends, which lost 5 bases and 8 bases, there was a span of 13 bases. The CDR3 is 12 amino acids. The germline gives CDR1 SGHRS, CDR2 YFSETQ. CDR3 sequence (DNA): TGCGCCAGCAGTTCGGAGGGGCCGGAAGCTTTCTTT. It yields the protein CASSSEGPEAFF.

This clonotype was counted at least ten times. The rearrangement uses TRBV20-1 and TRBJ1-1; 7 bases match TRBD1. Germline CDR1 reads DFQATT; CDR2 reads SNEGSKA (reference sequence). This CDR3 spans 14 amino acids. V gave up 6 bases and J gave up 3 bases; unmatched junction bases: 10. The CDR3, as DNA: TGCAGTGCCGTAGGGACAGCCATTTACACTGAAGCTTTCTTT. It specifies CSAVGTAIYTEAFF.

This clonotype was found a few times. The rearrangement links TRBV27 to TRBJ2-5; possible D gene TRBD1, 6 bases. Germline values: CDR1 MNHEY, CDR2 SMNVEV (reference sequence). The CDR3 has 15 residues. Trimming stripped 2 bases from V and 0 bases from J, with 10 bases between. The CDR3 nucleotides read TGTGCCAGCAGTTTAAGGTGGACAGACCAAGAGACCCAGTACTTC. Translating gives CASSLRWTDQETQYF.

This clonotype occurred a few times. The V call is TRBV12-3 or TRBV12-4, the J call TRBJ1-5; 7 nucleotides align to TRBD1. The CDR3 is 16 residues long. Unmatched junction bases numbered 8, after V lost 1 base and J lost 5 bases. The CDR3 nucleotides are TGTGCCAGCAGTTTAGGAGGGGGGACAGAGGATCAGCCCCAGCATTTT. Translation: CASSLGGGTEDQPQHF.

The table lists this clonotype with a few counts. V gene TRBV7-9 combines with J gene TRBJ2-3, with unresolved D. The CDR3 has 12 amino acids. In germline, CDR1 is SEHNR, CDR2 FQNEAQ (reference sequence). V was pared by 3 bases and J by 4 bases, with 5 bases between. This CDR3 is CASSFNADTQYF. DNA of the CDR3: TGTGCCAGCAGCTTTAACGCAGATACGCAGTATTTT.

This clonotype has at least ten counts. The chain employs TRBV29-1 and TRBJ2-7; the match to TRBD2 covers 10 bases. Germline loops: CDR1 SQVTM, CDR2 ANQGSEA. CDR3 length: 14 residues. V shed 5 bases and J 2 bases; nucleotides not matched to a gene: 6. The CDR3 DNA is TGCAGCGTTCGAGCGGGAGGGAGGACCTACGAGCAGTACTTC. Its translation is CSVRAGGRTYEQYF.

This clonotype appeared many times. The chain links TRBV7-9 to TRBJ2-5; possibly TRBD1 for D (6 bases). Trimming stripped 0 bases from V and 4 bases from J, with 6 bases between. Germline CDR1 is SEHNR and CDR2 is FQNEAQ (reference sequence). This CDR3 region has 13 residues. CDR3 loop: CASSLATGETQYF. CDR3 nucleotide sequence: TGTGCCAGCAGCTTAGCGACAGGAGAGACCCAGTACTTC.

The table lists this clonotype with a few counts. The rearrangement uses TRBV6-1 and TRBJ1-1; no clear D. The V end was cut by 1 base, the J end by 2 bases, with 8 bases between. This CDR3 spans 14 amino acids. CDR1 and CDR2 from the germline V gene are MNHNS and SASEGT. In DNA form, the CDR3 reads TGTGCCAGCAGTGAAGAACACTCCAACACTGAAGCTTTCTTT. Its protein product is CASSEEHSNTEAFF.

The chain combines TRBV7-2 with TRBJ2-7; D unresolved. Germline V gene data show CDR1 as SGHTA and CDR2 as FQGNSA. This CDR3 has 16 residues. Trimming left V 2 bases short and J 0 bases short, with 14 bases between. Here the CDR3 reads CASSLSLAESSYEQYF. CDR3 nucleotides: TGTGCCAGCAGCTTATCTCTCGCGGAGAGCTCCTACGAGCAGTACTTC.

The J gene is TRBJ2-3, the V gene TRBV29-1; weak D call: TRBD2 (5 bases). The CDR3 is 13 amino acids. The germline V gene encodes CDR1 SQVTM and CDR2 ANQGSEA. The V gene lost 7 bases and the J gene lost 2 bases, with 13 bases spanning the gap. In DNA, the CDR3 is TGCAGCGGGTCTAGCCTCTACACAGATACGCAGTATTTT. It encodes CSGSSLYTDTQYF.

This clonotype was recorded a few times. This sequence joins TRBV20-1 and TRBJ2-7; 12 nucleotides line up with TRBD2. Germline CDR1 and CDR2: DFQATT and SNEGSKA (reference sequence). This CDR3 spans 15 amino acids. Losses at the gene ends were 3 bases for V and 2 bases for J; bases not matched to a gene: 5. CDR3 in amino acids: CSARGSSGRAYEQYF. The CDR3 DNA reads as TGCAGTGCTAGGGGGTCTAGCGGGAGGGCCTACGAGCAGTACTTC.

V is TRBV4-2 and J is TRBJ1-2; 8 positions agree with TRBD1. Germline V gives CDR1 LGHNA, CDR2 YNFKEQ. The V and J ends lost 1 base and 4 bases, in that order; junction bases with no gene match: 8. The CDR3 runs 16 residues. DNA of the CDR3: TGTGCCAGCAGCCAAGTGTATACAGGGGGGCCCTATGGCTACACCTTC. Translating it yields CASSQVYTGGPYGYTF.

Ten or more counts support this clonotype. The chain uses TRBV29-1 and TRBJ1-1, with a tentative D call TRBD1 (5 bases). Between the trimmed V and J ends, which lost 7 bases and 5 bases, there was a span of 11 bases. The CDR3 spans 11 residues. CDR1 and CDR2 (germline): SQVTM, ANQGSEA. Here the CDR3 DNA reads TGCAGCGGGGGGGGAGGGACTGAAGCTTTCTTT. Amino acids: CSGGGGTEAFF.

This rearrangement joins TRBV6-1 to TRBJ2-5; TRBD2 aligns across 9 bases. The CDR3 length is 13 residues. Trimming took 7 bases from V and 2 from J; bases not matched to a gene: 2. CDR1 and CDR2 (germline): MNHNS, SASEGT. CDR3 DNA: TGTGCCAGCATGCTAGCGGGACAAGAGACCCAGTACTTC. It translates to CASMLAGQETQYF.